The 24 T cell receptor beta chains reported below all come from one sample, sequenced in a study of cytomegalovirus exposure and HLA in healthy donors. PCR employed 60 Vbeta and 13 Jbeta primers. Here immunoSEQ multiplex PCR was the method, and the copy in TCRdb shows in-frame clones only, minus some. The sample includes roughly 100,000 clones, around 72% of them seen just once. The sequenced sample consisted of PBMCs. All receptors derive from a male donor in good health and CMV-seronegative.

The chain links TRBV27 to TRBJ2-2, with 10 bases that match TRBD2. The CDR3 extends over 14 amino acids. Germline V gives CDR1 MNHEY, CDR2 SMNVEV (reference sequence). V was clipped by 10 bases and J by 5 bases; unmatched bases: 7. CDR3 protein: CAIRAGGGTGELFF. CDR3 bases: TGTGCCATACGAGCGGGAGGGGGGACCGGGGAGCTGTTTTTT.

The chain has TRBV4-3 and TRBJ1-5; D might be TRBD1 (5 bases). Trimming took off 0 bases at V and 6 bases at J, with 15 bases between the two ends. The CDR3 is made up of 16 amino acids. Germline CDR1 is LGHNA and CDR2 is YSLEER. CDR3 sequence: CASSQDASQGSQPQHF. The CDR3, as DNA: TGCGCCAGCAGCCAAGATGCTTCGCAGGGTAGTCAGCCCCAGCATTTT.

The chain employs TRBV11-1 and TRBJ2-5, with D perhaps matching TRBD2 (5 bases). The last part of the DNA fits TRBJ2-7 better; the J call may be wrong. This CDR3 is 16 amino acids long. Germline V CDR1 and CDR2: SGHAT, FQDESV (reference sequence). The CDR3 DNA reads as TGTGCCAGCAGCACCGACTCCCGGGAAGTGAGGTACGAGCAGTACTTC. This sequence encodes CASSTDSREVRYEQYF.

V usage is TRBV7-2 and J usage is TRBJ1-1; 7 bases are a match to TRBD1. Germline lookup yields CDR1 SGHTA and CDR2 FQGNSA. J lost 10 bases, V lost 4 bases, and 12 bases had no gene match. This CDR3 is built from 14 residues. The chain's CDR3 is CASSSRGSRSLAFF. In DNA form, the CDR3 reads TGTGCCAGCAGCTCCAGGGGGTCCCGGTCTCTAGCTTTCTTT.

This clone was seen only once. J is TRBJ2-7 and V is TRBV7-9, with 10 bases matching TRBD2. Looked up from germline, CDR1 is SEHNR and CDR2 is FQNEAQ (reference sequence). The CDR3 runs to 14 residues. With 2 bases clipped from V and 2 bases from J, the junction kept 0 bases outside the gene matches. The CDR3 here is CASSLSGRAYEQYF. CDR3 DNA sequence: TGTGCCAGCAGCTTAAGCGGGAGGGCCTACGAGCAGTACTTC. The entire variable domain, with the rest obtained from reference TRBV7-9 and TRBJ2-7, is as follows: DTGVSQNPRHKITKRGQNVTFRCDPISEHNRLYWYRQTLGQGPEFLTYFQNEAQLEKSRLLSDRFSAERPKGSFSTLEIQRTEQGDSAMYLCASSLSGRAYEQYFGPGTRLTVT.

This chain uses TRBV11-1 with TRBJ2-3; 7 positions match TRBD2. The CDR3 extends over 15 amino acids. J was trimmed by 4 bases and V by 7 bases; bases with no gene match: 11. The germline V gene encodes CDR1 SGHAT and CDR2 FQDESV (reference sequence). This CDR3 is CASNRGAGVADTQYF. CDR3 nucleotides: TGTGCCAGCAACCGAGGGGCGGGAGTGGCAGATACGCAGTATTTT.

This clone was detected once. This chain uses TRBV6-6 with TRBJ1-5; 7 bases are a match to TRBD1. Germline values: CDR1 MNHNY, CDR2 SVGAGI (reference sequence). The trim removed 7 bases at V and 4 bases at J, leaving 13 bases unmatched. The CDR3 is 16 residues long. Written as DNA, the CDR3 is TGTGCCAGCAAGGCCCCGGGACAGAGGGTAAATCAGCCCCAGCATTTT. Translation: CASKAPGQRVNQPQHF.

The J gene is TRBJ1-5, the V gene TRBV27; weak D call: TRBD1 (6 bases). This CDR3 region has 14 residues. V lost 2 bases and J 6 bases, leaving 11 bases between the germline ends. Germline V CDR1 and CDR2: MNHEY, SMNVEV (reference sequence). The DNA for the CDR3 is TGTGCCAGCAGTTTAGCAGGGGCCCCTCAGCCCCAGCATTTT. This sequence encodes CASSLAGAPQPQHF.

The J gene is TRBJ2-7, the V gene TRBV10-3; D possibly corresponds to TRBD1 (5 bases). CDR3 length: 15 amino acids. V shed 8 bases and J shed 0 bases, with 17 bases lying between them. In germline, CDR1 is ENHRY, CDR2 SYGVKD. The CDR3 nucleotides read TGTGCCATCCACAAGGGGCTAGGCAACTCCTACGAGCAGTACTTC. This translates into CAIHKGLGNSYEQYF.

J is TRBJ1-2 and V is TRBV29-1; tentative D call: TRBD1 (6 bases). CDR1 is SQVTM and CDR2 is ANQGSEA in the germline V gene. CDR3 length: 11 amino acids. Trimming took 0 bases from V and 12 from J, leaving 11 bases between them. The CDR3 DNA follows: TGCAGCGTTGAAGATGGGTGGGACAACACCTTC. Its translation is CSVEDGWDNTF.

This chain uses TRBV6-1 with TRBJ2-5; D possibly corresponds to TRBD2 (6 bases). The CDR3 runs 16 residues. The V gene lost 2 bases and the J gene lost 2 bases, with 15 bases spanning the gap. Germline CDR1 is MNHNS and CDR2 is SASEGT. The CDR3 reads CASSEWLAGYQETQYF. The CDR3, as DNA: TGTGCCAGCAGTGAATGGCTGGCGGGGTATCAAGAGACCCAGTACTTC.

The table lists this clone with a few counts. The chain couples TRBV28 to TRBJ2-7, with no clear D. CDR3 size: 10 residues. Trimming shortened V by 5 bases and J by 4 bases, and 3 bases separated the two germline ends. Germline CDR1 is MDHEN and CDR2 is SYDVKM. CDR3 region: CASSAYEQYF. The CDR3 coding sequence is TGTGCCAGCAGTGCGTACGAGCAGTACTTC.

This clone has only a few counts. The rearrangement joins TRBV11-3 to TRBJ2-3; TRBD2 aligns across 14 bases. The CDR3 is 16 amino acids. Germline CDR1 is SGHNT and CDR2 is YENEEA. V lost 4 bases to trimming and J lost 3 bases; unmatched junction nucleotides: 3. The CDR3 sequence: CASSWGTSGGTDTQYF. CDR3 bases: TGTGCCAGCAGCTGGGGGACTAGCGGGGGTACAGATACGCAGTATTTT.

As regards this clone: Its ends do not fully match the called genes, so a read error is possible. The chain links TRBV7-9 to TRBJ2-7; TRBD1 matches at 7 bases. Germline values: CDR1 SEHNR, CDR2 FQNEAQ (reference sequence). The CDR3 is 14 amino acids. In DNA form, the CDR3 reads TGTTCCAGCAGCTCCTACAGGGGAAGGTACGAGCAGTACTTC. This codes for CSSSSYRGRYEQYF.

The sample holds a few counts of this clone. V and J are TRBV7-6 and TRBJ1-4; 7 bases are a match to TRBD1. Looked up from germline, CDR1 is SGHVS and CDR2 is FNYEAQ. The CDR3 covers 15 residues. V lost 0 bases, J lost 4 bases, and 2 bases stayed unmatched. CDR3 sequence: CASSLAGQINEKLFF. The CDR3 DNA sequence: TGTGCCAGCAGCTTAGCGGGACAGATTAATGAAAAACTGTTTTTT. Using reference TRBV7-6 and TRBJ1-4 for the parts outside the CDR3, the full variable domain is GAGVSQSPRYKVTKRGQDVALRCDPISGHVSLYWYRQALGQGPEFLTYFNYEAQQDKSGLPNDRFSAERPEGSISTLTIQRTEQRDSAMYRCASSLAGQINEKLFFGSGTQLSVL.

Comments on this clone: A junction boundary mismatches the germline segment, possibly from a read error. V and J are TRBV7-9 and TRBJ2-2; 7 nucleotides agree with TRBD1. The CDR3 is 16 residues long. Germline CDR1 reads SEHNR; CDR2 reads FQNEAQ (reference sequence). The CDR3 sequence is CSSSLKTGINTGELFF. In DNA, the CDR3 is TGTTCCAGCAGCCTAAAGACAGGGATAAACACCGGGGAGCTGTTTTTT.

The chain carries TRBV27 and TRBJ2-1; 7 positions agree with TRBD1. Germline CDR1 MNHEY, CDR2 SMNVEV (reference sequence). V was clipped by 5 bases and J by 4 bases; unmatched bases: 5. The CDR3 runs 14 residues. CDR3 nucleotides: TGTGCCAGCAGTACAGGGGCCCCGTACAATGAGCAGTTCTTC. It specifies CASSTGAPYNEQFF.

The chain joins TRBV27 to TRBJ1-1; D remains ambiguous. Germline CDR1 and CDR2: MNHEY and SMNVEV (reference sequence). The CDR3 contains 14 residues. The germline V and J ends were trimmed by 5 bases and 1 base, with 11 bases remaining between them. The CDR3: CASSLSPQNTEAFF. The CDR3 nucleotides read TGTGCCAGCAGTCTAAGTCCCCAGAACACTGAAGCTTTCTTT.

The chain carries TRBV5-4 and TRBJ2-1, with 7 bases identical to TRBD1. This CDR3 comprises 16 residues. Germline V gene lookup returns CDR1 SGHNT and CDR2 YYREEE (reference sequence). Trimming removed 5 bases from V and 0 bases from J; junction bases left unmatched: 8. This CDR3 reads CASSPRGGLSYNEQFF. CDR3 nucleotide sequence: TGTGCCAGCAGTCCCCGAGGGGGCCTCTCCTACAATGAGCAGTTCTTC. Based on the CDR3 plus reference TRBV5-4 and TRBJ2-1, the full variable domain is ETGVTQSPTHLIKTRGQQVTLRCSSQSGHNTVSWYQQALGQGPQFIFQYYREEENGRGNFPPRFSGLQFPNYSSELNVNALELDDSALYLCASSPRGGLSYNEQFFGPGTRLTVL.

The V call is TRBV9, the J call TRBJ2-3, with TRBD1 matching 10 bases. Trimming cost V 0 bases and J 1 base; bases outside gene matches: 8. Germline V lookup: CDR1 SGDLS, CDR2 YYNGEE. The CDR3 runs to 18 residues. The CDR3 DNA is TGTGCCAGCAGCGTAGAGGGACAGGGGATCCTTGGCACAGATACGCAGTATTTT. This encodes CASSVEGQGILGTDTQYF. The variable domain in full, with the rest retrieved from reference TRBV9 and TRBJ2-3, is DSGVTQTPKHLITATGQRVTLRCSPRSGDLSVYWYQQSLDQGLQFLIQYYNGEERAKGNILERFSAQQFPDLHSELNLSSLELGDSALYFCASSVEGQGILGTDTQYFGPGTRLTVL.

This chain connects TRBV2 to TRBJ2-1, with D possibly being TRBD1 (6 bases). Between the trimmed V and J ends, which lost 10 bases and 7 bases, there was a span of 14 bases. Germline V lookup: CDR1 SNHLY, CDR2 FYNNEI. The CDR3 is 12 amino acids. The CDR3 bases are TGTGCCACCAATTCCAGGGGAAATGAGCAGTTCTTC. Translation: CATNSRGNEQFF.

This clone was detected a few times. This rearrangement joins TRBV19 to TRBJ2-7; 7 bases align to TRBD1. The CDR3 consists of 13 residues. After removal of 10 bases from V and 5 bases from J, the junction contained 11 bases not matched to a gene. Germline CDR1 and CDR2: LNHDA and SQIVND (reference sequence). The CDR3 loop reads CATDREGWNEQYF. DNA of the CDR3: TGTGCCACCGACAGGGAAGGATGGAACGAGCAGTACTTC.

The chain couples TRBV30 to TRBJ2-3; the match to TRBD2 covers 11 bases. Germline V gene sequence: CDR1 GTSNPN, CDR2 SVGIG (reference sequence). V was pared by 0 bases and J by 5 bases, with 1 base of the junction left unmatched. This CDR3 has 14 amino acids. The DNA for the CDR3 is TGTGCCTGGAGTGTCGGGACTAGCGGAGATACGCAGTATTTT. It encodes CAWSVGTSGDTQYF.

This sequence joins TRBV28 and TRBJ2-7; D remains unclear. CDR3 length: 13 residues. Trimming took off 5 bases at V and 6 bases at J, with 14 bases between the two ends. The germline gives CDR1 MDHEN, CDR2 SYDVKM. The CDR3 is CASSPRVLGEQYF. The CDR3, as DNA: TGTGCCAGCAGTCCCCGGGTCCTCGGCGAGCAGTACTTC.